A selection of T cell receptor beta chains follows, all from one sample in a study of cytomegalovirus exposure and HLA in healthy donors. Repertoires were generated with immunoSEQ multiplex PCR, while TCRdb's copy carries only in-frame clones and drops some. The sample lists roughly 280,000 clones; approximately 70% were seen once. The sequenced material came from PBMCs. These TCRs come from a female donor in good health and CMV-seronegative. Each CDR3 is given without its conserved first and last residue. Each record gives: CDR3 protein, CDR3 length, V gene.

CDR3aa: ASSSEGIPGNTIY; len: 13; v_gene: TRBV5-1
CDR3aa: ASSEGGEQY; len: 9; v_gene: TRBV7-9
CDR3aa: ASSSLDRAYEQY; len: 12; v_gene: TRBV11-1
CDR3aa: ASSLGQSNSPLH; len: 12; v_gene: TRBV7-9
CDR3aa: ARGLAGDSYNEQF; len: 13; v_gene: TRBV10-1
CDR3aa: ASSEGERGGYT; len: 11; v_gene: TRBV10-2
CDR3aa: ASSLDGGGNQPQH; len: 13; v_gene: TRBV5-1
CDR3aa: ASSLATGYYEQY; len: 12; v_gene: TRBV5-5
CDR3aa: ATSRTDINNEQF; len: 12; v_gene: TRBV15
CDR3aa: ASSSQGLAGDNEQF; len: 14; v_gene: TRBV28
CDR3aa: ASSLGTSWNNEQF; len: 13; v_gene: TRBV18
CDR3aa: ASSSPGQKLHTGELF; len: 15; v_gene: TRBV28
CDR3aa: ASSYGTEAF; len: 9; v_gene: TRBV5-6
CDR3aa: ASNSPARVNQPQH; len: 13; v_gene: TRBV28
CDR3aa: ASTMGLSNEQF; len: 11; v_gene: TRBV27
CDR3aa: SVLRTGGVVGTEAF; len: 14; v_gene: TRBV29-1
CDR3aa: ASTFGGTASYEQY; len: 13; v_gene: TRBV6-1
CDR3aa: ASSWKQGTGTLSSYEQY; len: 17; v_gene: TRBV5-1
CDR3aa: ASSLGTVMNTEAF; len: 13; v_gene: TRBV7-6
CDR3aa: ASSLAGDKNIQY; len: 12; v_gene: TRBV5-1
CDR3aa: ASSVWWENNEQF; len: 12; v_gene: TRBV9
CDR3aa: ASSEGLDYNEQF; len: 12; v_gene: TRBV6-4
CDR3aa: ASRVTGGGYT; len: 10; v_gene: TRBV7-9
CDR3aa: ASSPRRGLTPTDTQY; len: 15; v_gene: TRBV9
CDR3aa: ASTFGTSGSDLYEQY; len: 15; v_gene: TRBV18
CDR3aa: ASSLGGLAGETQY; len: 13; v_gene: TRBV11-2
CDR3aa: ASRETGYGYT; len: 10; v_gene: TRBV2
CDR3aa: ASSQDFGDKNTEAF; len: 14; v_gene: TRBV4-2
CDR3aa: ASSYSAEYEQY; len: 11; v_gene: TRBV6-5
CDR3aa: AISEGGRTTEAF; len: 12; v_gene: TRBV10-3
CDR3aa: ASSFRTSENNEQF; len: 13; v_gene: TRBV11-3
CDR3aa: ASSEAPLPSGGSTYTQY; len: 17; v_gene: TRBV10-1
CDR3aa: ASSDQTGNTEAF; len: 12; v_gene: TRBV6-1
CDR3aa: ASSSRDSKAGELF; len: 13; v_gene: TRBV4-1
CDR3aa: SASRDRELF; len: 9; v_gene: TRBV20-1
CDR3aa: ASRMKGALRDTQY; len: 13; v_gene: TRBV5-6
CDR3aa: ASSIGTASNTEAF; len: 13; v_gene: TRBV5-1
CDR3aa: ASSLWGENYGYT; len: 12; v_gene: TRBV6-1
CDR3aa: ASSSGVGNQPQH; len: 12; v_gene: TRBV5-1
CDR3aa: ASSLGTAHGYT; len: 11; v_gene: TRBV27
CDR3aa: ASSLGQTYNSPLH; len: 13; v_gene: TRBV11-3
CDR3aa: ASSEMGQGQPQH; len: 12; v_gene: TRBV2
CDR3aa: ASSLFQRGEQF; len: 11; v_gene: TRBV27
CDR3aa: AWSPNRGGLNTEAF; len: 14; v_gene: TRBV30
CDR3aa: ASSVGLGGINEKLF; len: 14; v_gene: TRBV9
CDR3aa: ASRADPGGTGELF; len: 13; v_gene: TRBV6-1
CDR3aa: ASSLATAGTGELF; len: 13; v_gene: TRBV7-2
CDR3aa: ASSDQAKSTDTQY; len: 13; v_gene: TRBV2
CDR3aa: AIQGQGLLEQY; len: 11; v_gene: TRBV10-3
CDR3aa: ASSLGRLLGSETQY; len: 14; v_gene: TRBV7-6
CDR3aa: ASSPGLQETQY; len: 11; v_gene: TRBV18
CDR3aa: ASSEQGYQETQY; len: 12; v_gene: TRBV2
CDR3aa: ASQGFSGRDGFYNEQF; len: 16; v_gene: TRBV7-2
CDR3aa: ASSLSKYEQY; len: 10; v_gene: TRBV5-6
CDR3aa: ASDPPREASYEQY; len: 13; v_gene: TRBV2